One TCR beta chain is described in this entry. Some clones are missing from TCRdb's copy, which holds only in-frame ones; the method was immunoSEQ multiplex PCR. This sample has under 150,000 clones, with approximately 87% found just once. The sample comes from a study of blood T cell repertoires in COVID-19. Turning to the study itself: Nucleic acid was either cDNA or gDNA, and it came from T cells, B-cell-depleted T cells, or PBMCs.

Specimen: peripheral blood. This receptor was taken from a woman aged 40 to 50 with acute or convalescent COVID-19.

CDR3 in DNA: TGTGCCAGCAGTTTCTCGGCGGGACCCCTCCACTTT. It yields the protein CASSFSAGPLHF. The chain employs TRBV12-3 or TRBV12-4 and TRBJ1-6; D is undetermined. The CDR3 covers 12 residues. The V gene lost 3 bases and the J gene lost 12 bases, with 9 bases spanning the gap.